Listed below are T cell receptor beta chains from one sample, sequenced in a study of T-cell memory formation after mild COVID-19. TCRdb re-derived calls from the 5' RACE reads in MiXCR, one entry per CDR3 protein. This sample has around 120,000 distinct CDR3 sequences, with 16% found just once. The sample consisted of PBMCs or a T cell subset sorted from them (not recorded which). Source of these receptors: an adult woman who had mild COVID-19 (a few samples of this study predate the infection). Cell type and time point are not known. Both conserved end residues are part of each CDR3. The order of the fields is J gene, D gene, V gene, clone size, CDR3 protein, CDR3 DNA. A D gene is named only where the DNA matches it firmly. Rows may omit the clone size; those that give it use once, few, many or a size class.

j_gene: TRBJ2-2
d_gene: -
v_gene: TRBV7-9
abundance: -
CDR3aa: CASSSWDLNTGELFF
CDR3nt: TGTGCCAGCAGCTCCTGGGACTTGAACACCGGGGAGCTGTTTTTT

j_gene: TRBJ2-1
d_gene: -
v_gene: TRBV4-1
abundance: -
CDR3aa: CASSLAGPGSYNEQFF
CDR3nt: TGCGCCAGCAGCCTTGCAGGCCCGGGGAGCTACAATGAGCAGTTCTTC

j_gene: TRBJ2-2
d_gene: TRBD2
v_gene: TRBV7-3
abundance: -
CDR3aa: CASSRGLAGGTGELFF
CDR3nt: TGTGCCAGCAGCCGGGGACTAGCGGGAGGCACCGGGGAGCTGTTTTTT

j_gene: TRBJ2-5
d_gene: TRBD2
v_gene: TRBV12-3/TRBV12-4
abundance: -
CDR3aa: CASSFILGTSGQETQYF
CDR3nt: TGTGCCAGCAGTTTTATTCTCGGGACTAGCGGACAAGAGACCCAGTACTTC

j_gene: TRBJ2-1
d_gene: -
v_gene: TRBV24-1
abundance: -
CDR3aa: CATSSGRRTYNEQFF
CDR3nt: TGTGCCACCAGTTCGGGACGGAGAACCTACAATGAGCAGTTCTTC

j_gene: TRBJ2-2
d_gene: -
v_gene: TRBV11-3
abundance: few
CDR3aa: CASSRGITGELFF
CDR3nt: TGTGCCAGCAGCCGGGGGATAACCGGGGAGCTGTTTTTT

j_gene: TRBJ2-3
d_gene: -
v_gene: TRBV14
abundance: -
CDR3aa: CASSQERSPRTDTQYF
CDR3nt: TGTGCCAGCAGCCAAGAAAGATCTCCGCGCACAGATACGCAGTATTTT

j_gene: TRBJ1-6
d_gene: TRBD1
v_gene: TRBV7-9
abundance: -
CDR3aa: CASSLWDRVLLPLHF
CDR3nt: TGTGCCAGCAGCTTATGGGACAGGGTTCTACTACCCCTCCACTTT

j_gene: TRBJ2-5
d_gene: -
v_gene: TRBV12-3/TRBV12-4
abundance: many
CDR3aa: CASSFGNTETQYF
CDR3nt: TGTGCCAGCAGTTTTGGGAACACGGAGACCCAGTACTTC

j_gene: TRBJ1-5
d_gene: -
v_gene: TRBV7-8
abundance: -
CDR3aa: CASSLFSGDLRQPQHF
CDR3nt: TGTGCCAGCAGCTTATTCTCCGGGGACCTACGTCAGCCCCAGCATTTT

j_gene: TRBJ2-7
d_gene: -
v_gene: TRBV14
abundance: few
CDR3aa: CASSATGFQVEQYF
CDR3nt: TGTGCCAGCAGCGCCACAGGGTTCCAGGTTGAGCAGTACTTC

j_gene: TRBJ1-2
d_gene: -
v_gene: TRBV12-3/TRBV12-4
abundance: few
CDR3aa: CASSLPGSGYTF
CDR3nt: TGTGCCAGCAGTTTACCTGGGAGTGGCTACACCTTC

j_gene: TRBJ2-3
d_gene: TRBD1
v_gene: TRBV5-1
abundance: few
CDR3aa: CASSSPNRGDTQYF
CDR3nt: TGCGCCAGCAGCTCACCGAACAGGGGAGATACGCAGTATTTT

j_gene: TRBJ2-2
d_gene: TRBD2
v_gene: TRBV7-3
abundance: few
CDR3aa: CASRSGLAGTAGELFF
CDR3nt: TGTGCCAGCAGGTCGGGACTAGCGGGAACGGCCGGGGAGCTGTTTTTT

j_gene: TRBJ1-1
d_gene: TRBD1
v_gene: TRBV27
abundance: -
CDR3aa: CASSPGQGAGPEAFF
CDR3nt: TGTGCCAGCAGTCCTGGACAGGGCGCGGGACCAGAAGCTTTCTTT